The source of this TCR beta chain is a study of graft-versus-host responses after intestinal transplantation. CDR3 length: 14 amino acids. From germline, CDR1 is SGHVT and CDR2 SQSDAQ. Trimming removed 1 base from V and 2 bases from J, with 9 bases in between. Libraries were prepared by immunoSEQ multiplex PCR; TCRdb keeps only in-frame clonotypes and omits some of them. The repertoire consists of just under 7,000 clones, with roughly 28% occurring once and the leading ten covering approximately 6%. Investigators plated roughly 200,000 CFSE-labeled responder cells together with roughly 200,000 irradiated stimulator cells labeled with violet dye. In its sample, this clone was seen a few times.

The sample in question was alloreactive CD8+ T cells from a mixed lymphocyte reaction culture, obtained before transplantation. Subset in this sample: CFSE-low proliferating T cells sorted from roughly six-day pre-transplant mixed lymphocyte reaction (GvH or HvG direction). The rearrangement uses TRBV7-4 and TRBJ2-7, with a weak D call TRBD2 (5 bases). The sequence came from a human patient who was an organ donor for intestinal transplantation. CDR3: CASSLGTGTYEQYF. The CDR3 bases are TGTGCCAGCAGCTTAGGGACTGGAACCTACGAGCAGTACTTC.